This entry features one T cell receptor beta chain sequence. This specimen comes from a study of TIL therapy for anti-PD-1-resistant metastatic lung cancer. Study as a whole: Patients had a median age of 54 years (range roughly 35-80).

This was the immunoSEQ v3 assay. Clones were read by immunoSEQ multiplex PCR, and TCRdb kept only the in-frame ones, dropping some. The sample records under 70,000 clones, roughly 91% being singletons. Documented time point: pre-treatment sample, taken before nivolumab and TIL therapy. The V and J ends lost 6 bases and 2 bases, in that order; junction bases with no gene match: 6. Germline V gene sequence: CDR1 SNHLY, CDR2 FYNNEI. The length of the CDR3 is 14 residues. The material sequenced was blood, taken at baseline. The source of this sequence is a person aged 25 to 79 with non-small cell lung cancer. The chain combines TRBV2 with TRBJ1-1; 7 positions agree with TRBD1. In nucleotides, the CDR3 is TGTGCCAGCAGCGTCAGGGGGATTAACACTGAAGCTTTCTTT. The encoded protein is CASSVRGINTEAFF.